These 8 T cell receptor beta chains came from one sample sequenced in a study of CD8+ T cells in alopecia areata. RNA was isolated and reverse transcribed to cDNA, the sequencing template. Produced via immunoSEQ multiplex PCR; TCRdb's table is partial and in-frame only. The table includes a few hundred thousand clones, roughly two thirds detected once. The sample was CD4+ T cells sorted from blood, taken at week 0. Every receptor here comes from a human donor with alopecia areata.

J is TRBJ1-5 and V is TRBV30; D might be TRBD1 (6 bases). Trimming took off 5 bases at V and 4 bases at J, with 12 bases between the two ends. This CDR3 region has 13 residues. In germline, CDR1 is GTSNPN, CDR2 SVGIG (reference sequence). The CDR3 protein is CAWGLDRNQPQHF. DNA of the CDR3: TGTGCCTGGGGTTTAGACAGGAATCAGCCCCAGCATTTT.

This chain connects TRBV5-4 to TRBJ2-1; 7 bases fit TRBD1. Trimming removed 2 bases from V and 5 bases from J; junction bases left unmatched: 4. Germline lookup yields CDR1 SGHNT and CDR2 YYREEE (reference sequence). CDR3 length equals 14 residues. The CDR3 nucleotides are TGTGCCAGCAGCTTAGGGGGCCGGGACAATGAGCAGTTCTTC. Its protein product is CASSLGGRDNEQFF.

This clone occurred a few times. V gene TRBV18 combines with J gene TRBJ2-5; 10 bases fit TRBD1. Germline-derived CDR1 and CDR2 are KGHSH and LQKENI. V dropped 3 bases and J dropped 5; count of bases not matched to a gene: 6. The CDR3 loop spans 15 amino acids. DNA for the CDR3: TGTGCCAGCTCACCGGGACAGGGGCAGGTGGAGACCCAGTACTTC. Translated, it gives CASSPGQGQVETQYF.

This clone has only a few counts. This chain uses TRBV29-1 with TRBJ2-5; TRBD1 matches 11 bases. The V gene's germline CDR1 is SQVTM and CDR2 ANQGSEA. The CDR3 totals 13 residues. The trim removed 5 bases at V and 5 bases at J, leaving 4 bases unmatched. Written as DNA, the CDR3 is TGCAGCGTTCGGGACAGGGGGAGGGAGACCCAGTACTTC. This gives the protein CSVRDRGRETQYF.

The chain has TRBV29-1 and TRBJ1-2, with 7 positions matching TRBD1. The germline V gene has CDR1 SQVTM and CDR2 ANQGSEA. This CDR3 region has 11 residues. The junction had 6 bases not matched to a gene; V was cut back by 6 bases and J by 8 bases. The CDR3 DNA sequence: TGCAGCGTCCGAGGGACAGCAGGCTACACCTTC. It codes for CSVRGTAGYTF.

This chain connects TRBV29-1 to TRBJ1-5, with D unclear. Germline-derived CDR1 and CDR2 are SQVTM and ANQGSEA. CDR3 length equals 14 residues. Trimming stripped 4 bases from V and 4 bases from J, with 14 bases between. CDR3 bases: TGCAGCGTTGTGTTACAAGACGGTAATCAGCCCCAGCATTTT. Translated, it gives CSVVLQDGNQPQHF.

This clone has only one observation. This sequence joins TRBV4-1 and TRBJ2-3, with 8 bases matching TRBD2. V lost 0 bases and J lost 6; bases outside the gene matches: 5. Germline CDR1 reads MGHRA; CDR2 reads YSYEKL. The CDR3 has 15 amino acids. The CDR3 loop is CASSQDTQRGDTQYF. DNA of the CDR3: TGCGCCAGCAGCCAAGATACGCAGCGGGGGGATACGCAGTATTTT.

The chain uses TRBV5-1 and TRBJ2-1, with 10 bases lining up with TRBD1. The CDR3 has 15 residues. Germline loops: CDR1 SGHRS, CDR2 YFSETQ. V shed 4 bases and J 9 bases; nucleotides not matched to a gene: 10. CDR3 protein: CASSASGTGEREQFF. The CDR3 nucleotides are TGCGCCAGCAGCGCCTCCGGGACAGGGGAGCGTGAGCAGTTCTTC.